Below, 2 T cell receptor beta chains from the same sample are listed, as sequenced in a study of blood T cells in healthy people across ages. A second PCR, run for about 7 to 11 cycles, used a sample-barcoded 5' primer plus a J-beta primer mix. TCRdb called the 5' RACE reads again in MiXCR, with one record for every CDR3 protein. The sample comprises about 930,000 distinct CDR3 sequences, 25% to 35% of which are singletons, and roughly 10% rests with the top ten. This same sample was also part of a study on T cells of mothers and their children.

Sequenced sample: blood. Source of these receptors: a woman between 40 and 50 years old in good health.

The chain is built from TRBV5-1 and TRBJ1-5; D is undetermined. The length of the CDR3 is 15 residues. Germline V CDR1 and CDR2: SGHRS, YFSETQ. V gave up 0 bases and J gave up 7 bases, with 14 bases separating them. CDR3 protein: CASSLGPGAGQPQHF. DNA of the CDR3: TGCGCCAGCAGCTTGGGTCCCGGAGCGGGCCAGCCCCAGCATTTT. Combining the CDR3 with reference TRBV5-1 and TRBJ1-5 gives the whole variable domain KAGVTQTPRYLIKTRGQQVTLSCSPISGHRSVSWYQQTPGQGLQFLFEYFSETQRNKGNFPGRFSGRQFSNSRSEMNVSTLELGDSALYLCASSLGPGAGQPQHFGDGTRLSIL.

This clonotype has a count of ten or more. J is TRBJ2-5 and V is TRBV15, with TRBD2 matching over 9 bases. V shed 2 bases and J 1 base; nucleotides not matched to a gene: 2. CDR3 length: 15 amino acids. Germline V gene lookup returns CDR1 LNHNV and CDR2 YYDKDF (reference sequence). Here the CDR3 DNA reads TGTGCCACCAGCAGAAATAGCGGGGGCCAAGAGACCCAGTACTTC. This gives the protein CATSRNSGGQETQYF.